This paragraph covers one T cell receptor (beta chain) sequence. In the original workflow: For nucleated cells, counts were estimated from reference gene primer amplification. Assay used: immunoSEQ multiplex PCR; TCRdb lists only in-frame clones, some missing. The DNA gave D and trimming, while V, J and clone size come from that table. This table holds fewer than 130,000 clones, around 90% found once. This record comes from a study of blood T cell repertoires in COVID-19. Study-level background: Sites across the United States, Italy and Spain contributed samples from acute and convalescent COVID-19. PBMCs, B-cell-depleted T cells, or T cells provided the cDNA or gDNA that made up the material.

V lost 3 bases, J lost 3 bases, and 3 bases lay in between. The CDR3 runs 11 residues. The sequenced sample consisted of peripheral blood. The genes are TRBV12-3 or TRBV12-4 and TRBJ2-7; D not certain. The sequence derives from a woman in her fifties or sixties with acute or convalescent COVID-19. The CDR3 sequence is CASSFSYEQYF. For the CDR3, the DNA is TGTGCCAGCAGTTTCAGCTACGAGCAGTACTTC.